Each of the 23 T cell receptor beta chains below was sequenced from the same sample in a study of shared clonotypes between healthy human individuals (dated by TCRdb to the early 2020s). Receptors were amplified or captured by the immunoSEQ multiplex PCR assay. TCRdb obtained this table from immuneACCESS and retained in-frame rearrangements with V and J assigned. These tables miss some clones; where compared with another copy, unresolved V genes account for less than half of the shortfall, and the remainder is unexplained. For this sample the table gives about 1 million clones, of which about 70% were detected only once. The leading ten clones occupy roughly 1.5% of the sample. What was sequenced was memory CD4+ T cells sorted from blood. The cell subset or site label of this sample denotes: CD45RA-negative fraction. Receptor source: a man aged 18 to 29 in good health.

V usage is TRBV18 and J usage is TRBJ1-3; TRBD1 might be the D (6 bases). This CDR3 has 16 amino acids. Per the germline V gene, CDR1 is KGHSH and CDR2 is LQKENI. The ends were cut back, 0 bases at V and 2 bases at J, with 11 bases in the middle. The CDR3 spells CASSPPQGIAGNTIYF. Here the CDR3 DNA reads TGTGCCAGCTCACCACCACAGGGTATTGCTGGAAACACCATATATTTT.

The chain combines TRBV5-4 with TRBJ1-2, with 7 bases fitting TRBD1. CDR3 length: 15 amino acids. Trimming took 1 base from V and 0 from J; bases not matched to a gene: 3. Germline lookup yields CDR1 SGHNT and CDR2 YYREEE (reference sequence). Here the CDR3 reads CASSLIGQANYGYTF. Here the CDR3 DNA reads TGTGCCAGCAGCTTGATCGGACAGGCTAACTATGGCTACACCTTC.

As regards this clone: This same CDR3 is encoded by further DNA sequences in the sample. The chain carries TRBV2 and TRBJ2-7; D uncertain. Germline CDR1 and CDR2: SNHLY and FYNNEI. V dropped 4 bases and J dropped 1 base, with 5 bases sitting between them. The CDR3 is made up of 12 amino acids. CDR3 region: CASSGQSYEQYF. CDR3 sequence (DNA): TGTGCCAGCAGTGGGCAGTCCTACGAGCAGTACTTC.

The chain couples TRBV30 to TRBJ2-5; D is tentatively TRBD1 or TRBD2 (5 bases each). Germline assignment: CDR1 GTSNPN and CDR2 SVGIG (reference sequence). The CDR3 has 12 amino acids. V gave up 8 bases and J gave up 1 base, with 11 bases separating them. As DNA, the CDR3 is TGTGCCGAGGGGCAGTCCCAAGAGACCCAGTACTTC. Its translation: CAEGQSQETQYF.

Comments on this clone: This specimen includes other DNA sequences encoding the same CDR3. This chain uses TRBV6-5 with TRBJ2-7, with TRBD1 matching 7 bases. V shed 5 bases, J shed 4 bases, and the junction held 2 bases outside the gene matches. The CDR3 runs 12 residues. Germline V gives CDR1 MNHEY, CDR2 SVGAGI. DNA for the CDR3: TGTGCCAGCAGTCTGGACAGGTACGAGCAGTACTTC. This translates into CASSLDRYEQYF.

V and J are TRBV30 and TRBJ2-2; a possible D gene is TRBD2 (7 bases). V was pared by 0 bases and J by 5 bases, with 16 bases between. Germline V CDR1 and CDR2: GTSNPN, SVGIG (reference sequence). This CDR3 comprises 16 residues. The CDR3 region has the DNA TGTGCCTGGAGTGTTTCTCGGGGGGCGGATACCGGGGAGCTGTTTTTT. Amino acid sequence: CAWSVSRGADTGELFF.

The chain employs TRBV5-4 and TRBJ2-6; weak D call: TRBD2 (5 bases). The germline V and J ends were trimmed by 1 base and 2 bases, with 7 bases remaining between them. CDR1 and CDR2 from the germline V gene are SGHNT and YYREEE (reference sequence). The CDR3 sequence is 15 residues long. This CDR3 reads CASSLPGTGANVLTF. Here the CDR3 DNA reads TGTGCCAGCAGCTTGCCGGGGACTGGGGCCAACGTCCTGACTTTC.

The J gene is TRBJ2-1, the V gene TRBV10-3; no reliable D call. CDR1 is ENHRY and CDR2 is SYGVKD in the germline V gene. Trimming took off 0 bases at V and 8 bases at J, with 11 bases between the two ends. This CDR3 is 14 amino acids long. DNA of the CDR3: TGTGCCATCAGTGAGTCCGCCGGAACAGATGAGCAGTTCTTC. Protein: CAISESAGTDEQFF.

V and J are TRBV15 and TRBJ1-5, with D unresolved. V was trimmed by 5 bases and J by 2 bases, leaving 7 bases between them. Germline V lookup: CDR1 LNHNV, CDR2 YYDKDF (reference sequence). This CDR3 contains 13 residues. The CDR3 DNA is TGTGCCACCAGCGGGCAAGGCAATCAGCCCCAGCATTTT. This gives the protein CATSGQGNQPQHF.

The chain uses TRBV19 and TRBJ2-7, with 7 bases fitting TRBD1. The CDR3 contains 17 residues. V trimming: 0 bases; J trimming: 0 bases; junction bases outside the gene matches: 8. Germline-derived CDR1 and CDR2 are LNHDA and SQIVND (reference sequence). CDR3 coding DNA: TGTGCCAGTAGTATAGATCGACAGGGCTCGAGCTCCTACGAGCAGTACTTC. It codes for CASSIDRQGSSSYEQYF.

The J gene is TRBJ2-2, the V gene TRBV6-4, with 7 bases lining up with TRBD1. The CDR3 consists of 15 residues. V shed 6 bases, J shed 6 bases, and the junction held 10 bases outside the gene matches. CDR1 is MRHNA, CDR2 SNTAGT, per germline. DNA for the CDR3: TGTGCCAGCAGACCACAGGGGCTGGGGGCCGGGGAGCTGTTTTTT. This gives the protein CASRPQGLGAGELFF.

The J gene is TRBJ2-7, the V gene TRBV30; the D gene is possibly TRBD2 (7 bases). Looked up from germline, CDR1 is GTSNPN and CDR2 is SVGIG (reference sequence). Trimming took off 5 bases at V and 2 bases at J, with 13 bases between the two ends. This CDR3 is built from 13 residues. The CDR3 nucleotides are TGTGCCTGGGGGGAGGGGGGCCCCTACGAGCAGTACTTC. Encoded protein: CAWGEGGPYEQYF.

This clone appeared a single time. J is TRBJ1-5 and V is TRBV5-1, with D perhaps matching TRBD1 (6 bases). The CDR3 sequence is 15 residues long. Between the trimmed V and J ends, which lost 4 bases and 4 bases, there was a span of 15 bases. The germline V gene encodes CDR1 SGHRS and CDR2 YFSETQ. This CDR3 is CASSIAGTPNQPQHF. The DNA of the CDR3 is TGCGCCAGCAGCATAGCCGGGACACCTAATCAGCCCCAGCATTTT.

The chain is built from TRBV18 and TRBJ2-3, with TRBD2 matching over 8 bases. The CDR3 is 18 amino acids. Germline lookup yields CDR1 KGHSH and CDR2 LQKENI. Trimming at V came to 2 bases and at J to 2 bases, leaving 12 bases not matched to a gene. CDR3 in DNA: TGTGCCAGCTCACCAATTACGCTCGCGGGAGGCCCCACAGATACGCAGTATTTT. Translation: CASSPITLAGGPTDTQYF.

This rearrangement joins TRBV7-2 to TRBJ1-5, with 8 nucleotides matching TRBD1. Germline lookup yields CDR1 SGHTA and CDR2 FQGNSA. J lost 6 bases, V lost 6 bases, and 10 bases had no gene match. CDR3 size: 15 residues. CDR3 DNA: TGTGCCAGCAGTCTCGGACAGGGCGTTCTTCAGCCCCAGCATTTT. Translation gives CASSLGQGVLQPQHF.

The chain uses TRBV4-1 and TRBJ1-6, with 7 bases aligning to TRBD1. J was trimmed by 6 bases and V by 4 bases; bases with no gene match: 9. The CDR3 loop spans 16 amino acids. The germline V gene encodes CDR1 MGHRA and CDR2 YSYEKL. The CDR3 bases are TGCGCCAGCAGCCCGGAAGACAGGGCAGGTAATTCACCCCTCCACTTT. Protein sequence: CASSPEDRAGNSPLHF.

V is TRBV6-5 and J is TRBJ2-7, with TRBD2 identical over 14 bases. CDR1 and CDR2 (germline): MNHEY, SVGAGI. This CDR3 is built from 16 residues. With V trimmed by 4 bases and J by 4 bases, 6 bases remained unmatched. The CDR3 reads CASSFGTSGRPYEQYF. Here the CDR3 DNA reads TGTGCCAGCAGTTTCGGGACTAGCGGGAGACCTTACGAGCAGTACTTC.

Of note for this clone: The same CDR3 also results from other DNA sequences found in this sample. The rearrangement uses TRBV7-2 and TRBJ2-3; D might be TRBD1 (5 bases). This CDR3 spans 15 amino acids. In germline, CDR1 is SGHTA, CDR2 FQGNSA. The ends were cut back, 1 base at V and 0 bases at J, with 8 bases in the middle. This CDR3 reads CASSLGGASTDTQYF. For the CDR3, the DNA is TGTGCCAGCAGCTTAGGTGGGGCGAGCACAGATACGCAGTATTTT.

Concerning this clone: Other DNA sequences within the sample encode an identical CDR3. V gene TRBV30 combines with J gene TRBJ1-1; the D gene is possibly TRBD1 (5 bases). The length of the CDR3 is 11 residues. Germline CDR1 GTSNPN, CDR2 SVGIG (reference sequence). The V end lost 8 bases, the J end lost 6 bases, and 13 bases lay between the germline ends. This CDR3 is CAQRWGAEAFF. As DNA, the CDR3 is TGTGCCCAACGGTGGGGCGCTGAAGCTTTCTTT. Supplemented by reference TRBV30 and TRBJ1-1, the full variable domain reads SQTIHQWPATLVQPVGSPLSLECTVEGTSNPNLYWYRQAAGRGLQLLFYSVGIGQISSEVPQNLSASRPQDRQFILSSKKLLLSDSGFYLCAQRWGAEAFFGQGTRLTVV.

As to this clone: At one boundary the junction diverges from the germline segment, which might be a read error. V and J are TRBV2 and TRBJ1-1, with TRBD1 matching 9 bases. The CDR3 extends over 13 amino acids. The germline CDR1 and CDR2 sequences are SNHLY and FYNNEI. The CDR3 DNA reads as TGTGCCACCAGTGGACAGGGGTACACTGAAGCTTTCTTT. It yields the protein CATSGQGYTEAFF.

V gene TRBV7-2 combines with J gene TRBJ2-7; D gene uncertain. Between the trimmed V and J ends, which lost 1 base and 7 bases, there was a span of 11 bases. The germline V gene encodes CDR1 SGHTA and CDR2 FQGNSA. This CDR3 contains 13 residues. In DNA form, the CDR3 reads TGTGCCAGCAGCTTAGAGCAGCGAGGAGAGCAGTACTTC. It yields the protein CASSLEQRGEQYF.

The chain uses TRBV7-9 and TRBJ1-2; D gene ambiguous. Germline V gene sequence: CDR1 SEHNR, CDR2 FQNEAQ (reference sequence). V was trimmed by 5 bases and J by 5 bases, leaving 15 bases between them. This CDR3 is 14 amino acids long. The CDR3 here is CASSTNDLGYGYTF. The DNA for the CDR3 is TGTGCCAGCAGCACCAATGACCTGGGGTATGGCTACACCTTC.

The J gene is TRBJ1-2, the V gene TRBV6-1, with D possibly matching TRBD1 (5 bases). Germline CDR1 is MNHNS and CDR2 is SASEGT. The CDR3 extends over 12 amino acids. Trimming stripped 8 bases from V and 4 bases from J, with 11 bases between. For the CDR3, the DNA is TGTGCCAGCGGGGGAGGTAGCTATGGCTACACCTTC. Translated: CASGGGSYGYTF.